This T cell receptor (beta chain) was captured by sequencing in a study of a mutant IDH1 vaccine in newly diagnosed glioma. Across the study: Eight vaccine injections were given to patients in weeks 1, 3, 5, 7, 11, 15, 19 and 23. With temozolomide cycles, or 4-6 weeks after radiotherapy alone, vaccination was started. There were approximately 62% males and roughly 38% females among treated patients, whose mean age was about 41 years.

The assay was immunoSEQ multiplex PCR, and TCRdb's table has in-frame clones only and misses some. Here the sample spans under 45,000 clones, 84% being singletons. As to this clone: Its antigen is currently unknown.

Time point given: week 23, last vaccination. In every dose of vaccine, 300 ug of mutant IDH1 20-mer peptide was given alongside topical imiquimod. This TCR was sampled from a woman between 18 and 29 years old with glioma. Some clones in this sample may be carry-over from other donors' samples. The sample was PBMCs, taken from a glioma patient whose treatment included an IDH1 peptide vaccine.

The CDR3 nucleotides read TGTGCCAGCAGCTACGGTAGCAATCAGCCCCAGCATTTT. It encodes CASSYGSNQPQHF. The V call is TRBV11-2, the J call TRBJ1-5; D remains ambiguous. CDR3 size: 13 residues. V was clipped by 4 bases and J by 0 bases, with 4 bases between them. Germline values: CDR1 SGHAT, CDR2 FQNNGV.